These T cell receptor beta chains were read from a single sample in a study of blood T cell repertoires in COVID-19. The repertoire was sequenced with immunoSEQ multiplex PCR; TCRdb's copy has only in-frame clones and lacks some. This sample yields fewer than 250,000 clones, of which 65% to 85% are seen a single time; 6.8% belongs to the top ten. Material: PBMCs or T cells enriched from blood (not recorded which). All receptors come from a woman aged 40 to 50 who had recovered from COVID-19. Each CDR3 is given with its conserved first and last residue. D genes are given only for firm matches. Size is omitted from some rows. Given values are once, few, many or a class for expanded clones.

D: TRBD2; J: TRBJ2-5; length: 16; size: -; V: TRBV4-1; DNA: TGCGCCAGCAGCCCGGGACTAATTAGAGGGCAAGAGACCCAGTACTTC; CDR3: CASSPGLIRGQETQYF
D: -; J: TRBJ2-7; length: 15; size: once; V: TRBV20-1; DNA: TGCAGTGCTAGTGAAGACTGGGGAGACAACTACGAGCAGTACTTC; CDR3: CSASEDWGDNYEQYF
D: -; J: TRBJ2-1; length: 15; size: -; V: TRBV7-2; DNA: TGTGCCAGCAGCTTAGATCCAGGGGCCTACAATGAGCAGTTCTTC; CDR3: CASSLDPGAYNEQFF
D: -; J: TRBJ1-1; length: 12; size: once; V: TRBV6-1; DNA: TGTGCCAGCAGTGAACAGTACACTGAAGCTTTCTTT; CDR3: CASSEQYTEAFF
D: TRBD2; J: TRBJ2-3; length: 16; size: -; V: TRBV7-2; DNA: TGTGCCAGCAGCTTGGACGGGACTAGCCGGAGGGACACGCAGTATTTT; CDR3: CASSLDGTSRRDTQYF
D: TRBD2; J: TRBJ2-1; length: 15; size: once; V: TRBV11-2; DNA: TGTGCCAGCAGCTCTAGCGGGTCAGGCTACAATGAGCAGTTCTTC; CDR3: CASSSSGSGYNEQFF
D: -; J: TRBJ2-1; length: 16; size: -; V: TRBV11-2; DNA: TGTGCCAGCAGCTTATTGACACCACTCTCCTACAATGAGCAGTTCTTC; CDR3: CASSLLTPLSYNEQFF
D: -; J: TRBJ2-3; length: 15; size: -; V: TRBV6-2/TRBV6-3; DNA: TGTGCCAGCAGTTACGGCCCAGGCAGCACAGATACGCAGTATTTT; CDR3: CASSYGPGSTDTQYF
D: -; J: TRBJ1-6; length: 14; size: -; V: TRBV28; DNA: TGTGCCAGCAGTGACAGGTTAAAGAATTCACCCCTCCACTTT; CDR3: CASSDRLKNSPLHF
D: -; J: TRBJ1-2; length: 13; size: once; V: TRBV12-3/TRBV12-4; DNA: TGTGCCAGCAGTTTGAGTGATGCGGATGCCTACACCTTC; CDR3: CASSLSDADAYTF
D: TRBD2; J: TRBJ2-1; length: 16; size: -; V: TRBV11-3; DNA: TGTGCCAGCAGCGACCGACTAGCGGGAGGGGGAGATGAGCAGTTCTTC; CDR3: CASSDRLAGGGDEQFF
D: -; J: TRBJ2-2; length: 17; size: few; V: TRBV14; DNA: TGTGCCAGCAGCCAAGATAACCCAAACAGGGATTCTTCAGAGCTGTTTTTT; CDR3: CASSQDNPNRDSSELFF
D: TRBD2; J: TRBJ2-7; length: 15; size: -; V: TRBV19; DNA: TGTGCCAGTAGTATGGGACTAGCGGGAGTTTACGAGCAGTACTTC; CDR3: CASSMGLAGVYEQYF
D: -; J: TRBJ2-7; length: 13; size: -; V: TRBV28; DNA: TGTGCCAGCATGGGCCTAGCCGCCTACGAGCAGTACTTC; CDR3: CASMGLAAYEQYF
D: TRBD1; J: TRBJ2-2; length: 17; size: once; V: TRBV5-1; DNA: TGCGCCAGCAGCTTGGAGCCCACAGGGGGCAACATCGGGGAGCTGTTTTTT; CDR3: CASSLEPTGGNIGELFF
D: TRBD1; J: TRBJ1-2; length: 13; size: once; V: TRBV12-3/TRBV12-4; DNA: TGTGCCAGCAGTTCGGACAGGGGGCTCGGCTACACCTTC; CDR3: CASSSDRGLGYTF
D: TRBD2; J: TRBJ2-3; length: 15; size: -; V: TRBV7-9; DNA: TGTGCCAGCAGCTTAGCCTCACCTAGCGGGGATACGCAGTATTTT; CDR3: CASSLASPSGDTQYF
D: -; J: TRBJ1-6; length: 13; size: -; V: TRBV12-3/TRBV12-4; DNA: TGTGCCAGCAGTTTAGGCGGGAATTCACCCCTCCACTTT; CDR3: CASSLGGNSPLHF
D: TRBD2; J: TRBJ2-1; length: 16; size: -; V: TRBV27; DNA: TGTGCCAGCAGTCCCCAGACTAGCGGACACTACAATGAGCAGTTCTTC; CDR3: CASSPQTSGHYNEQFF
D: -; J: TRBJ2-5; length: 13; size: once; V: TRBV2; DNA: TGTGCCAGCAGTGATTCAGGGAGGGAGACCCAGTACTTC; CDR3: CASSDSGRETQYF
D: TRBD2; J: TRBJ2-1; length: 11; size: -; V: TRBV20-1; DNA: TGCAGTGCTAGAGCTAGCGGGGCGCAGTTCTTC; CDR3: CSARASGAQFF
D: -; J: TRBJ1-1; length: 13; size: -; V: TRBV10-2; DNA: TGCGCCAGCAGTGTTGGGCGGGGGACTGAAGCTTTCTTT; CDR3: CASSVGRGTEAFF
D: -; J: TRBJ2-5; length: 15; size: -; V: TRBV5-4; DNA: TGTGCCAGCAGCTCCCTCCCTCCTCTACAAGAGACCCAGTACTTC; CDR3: CASSSLPPLQETQYF
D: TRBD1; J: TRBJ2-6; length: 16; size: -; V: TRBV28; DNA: TGTGCCAGCAGTTGGGCAGGGGGCCCTGGGGCCAACGTCCTGACTTTC; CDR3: CASSWAGGPGANVLTF
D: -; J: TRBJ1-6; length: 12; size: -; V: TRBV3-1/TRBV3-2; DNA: TGTGCCAGCAGCCAAGAGAGGGATTCCCTCCACTTT; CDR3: CASSQERDSLHF
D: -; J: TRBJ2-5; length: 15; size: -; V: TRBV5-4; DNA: TGTGCCAGCAGCCTCCCCAACCGGAGCGTGGAGACCCAGTACTTC; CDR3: CASSLPNRSVETQYF
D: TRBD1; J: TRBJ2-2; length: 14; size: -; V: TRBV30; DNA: TGTGCCTGGAGAAGGGGGCGCAACACCGGGGAGCTGTTTTTT; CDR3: CAWRRGRNTGELFF
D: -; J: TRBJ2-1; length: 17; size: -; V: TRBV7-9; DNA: TGTGCCAGCAGCTTAGTTGTCTCGGCTAGGTGGGACAATGAGCAGTTCTTC; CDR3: CASSLVVSARWDNEQFF
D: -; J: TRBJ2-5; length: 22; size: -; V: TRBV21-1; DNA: TGTGCCAGCAGCAAAAGAACTCCTTTATCGTGGTGGACAGCCACAATCCAAGAGACCCAGTACTTC; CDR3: CASSKRTPLSWWTATIQETQYF
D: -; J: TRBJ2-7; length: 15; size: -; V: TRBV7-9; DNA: TGTGCCAGCAGCTTAGGTACCAGGCCCTCCTACGAGCAGTACTTC; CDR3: CASSLGTRPSYEQYF
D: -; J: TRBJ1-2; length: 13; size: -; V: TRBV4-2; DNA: TGTGCCAGCAGCCAAGACGGGATCTATGGCTACACCTTC; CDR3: CASSQDGIYGYTF
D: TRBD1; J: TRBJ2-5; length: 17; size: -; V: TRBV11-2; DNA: TGTGCCAGCAGCCCCCAATGGGGACAGGGGGCGTGGGAGACCCAGTACTTC; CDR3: CASSPQWGQGAWETQYF
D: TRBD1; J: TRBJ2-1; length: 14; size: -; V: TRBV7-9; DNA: TGTGCCAGCAGCTTAACGACAGGGGACAATGAGCAGTTCTTC; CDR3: CASSLTTGDNEQFF
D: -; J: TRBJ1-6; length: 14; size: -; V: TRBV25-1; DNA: TGTGCCAGCTCAAGGACGGGGGGTTCTGGTCCCCTCCACTTT; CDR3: CASSRTGGSGPLHF
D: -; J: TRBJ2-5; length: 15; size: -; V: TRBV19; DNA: TGTGCCAGTAGTTTCGGGAGCACCTCACAAGAGACCCAGTACTTC; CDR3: CASSFGSTSQETQYF
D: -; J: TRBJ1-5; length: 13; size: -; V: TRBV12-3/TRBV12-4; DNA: TGTGCCAGCAGTTTGCGGAACAATCAGCCCCAGCATTTT; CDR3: CASSLRNNQPQHF
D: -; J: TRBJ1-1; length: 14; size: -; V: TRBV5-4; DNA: TGTGCCAGCAGCTTGGAGGGCAGGGGACGTGAAGCTTTCTTT; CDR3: CASSLEGRGREAFF
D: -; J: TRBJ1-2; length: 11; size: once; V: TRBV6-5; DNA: TGTGCCACCATAGGAGGGACCGGCTACACCTTC; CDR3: CATIGGTGYTF
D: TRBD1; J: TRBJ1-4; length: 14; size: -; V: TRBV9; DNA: TGTGCCAGCAGTCTACAGGGGGCGTCAGAAAAACTGTTTTTT; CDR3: CASSLQGASEKLFF
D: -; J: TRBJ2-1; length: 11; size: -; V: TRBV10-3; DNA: TGTGCCATCAGTGGAGACAATGAGCAGTTCTTC; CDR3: CAISGDNEQFF